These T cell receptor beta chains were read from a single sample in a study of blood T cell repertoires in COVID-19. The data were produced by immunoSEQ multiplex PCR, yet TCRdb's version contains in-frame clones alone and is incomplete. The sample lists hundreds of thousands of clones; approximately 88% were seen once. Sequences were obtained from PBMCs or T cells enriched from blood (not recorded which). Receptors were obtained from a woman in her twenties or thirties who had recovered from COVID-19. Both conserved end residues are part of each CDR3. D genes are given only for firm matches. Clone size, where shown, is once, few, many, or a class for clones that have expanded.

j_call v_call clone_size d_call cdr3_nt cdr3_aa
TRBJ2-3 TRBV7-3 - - TGTGCCAGCAGCTTAACAGGGGGTTGGAGGACAGATACGCAGTATTTT CASSLTGGWRTDTQYF
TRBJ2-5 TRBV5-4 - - TGTGCCAGCAGCTTTCGGGAGACCCAGTACTTC CASSFRETQYF
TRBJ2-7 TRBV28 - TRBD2 TGTGCCAGCAGTTACCCGGGAGGGCCTGGGGAGCAGTACTTC CASSYPGGPGEQYF
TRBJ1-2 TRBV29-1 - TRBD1 TGCAGCGCCATGACAGGGAACTATGGCTACACCTTC CSAMTGNYGYTF
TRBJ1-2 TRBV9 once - TGTGCCAGCAGCGTAGAACCCGCCAGGGGCCGAGGCTACACCTTC CASSVEPARGRGYTF
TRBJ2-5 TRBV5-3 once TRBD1 TGTGCCAGAAGCACCCACAGGGGTCTGGACAAAGAGACCCAGTACTTC CARSTHRGLDKETQYF
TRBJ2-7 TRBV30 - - TGTGCCTGTAGACTAGTGGGCCCCTACGAGCAGTACTTC CACRLVGPYEQYF
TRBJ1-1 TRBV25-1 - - TGTGCCAGCAGTGAATACAGGGACACTGAAGCTTTCTTT CASSEYRDTEAFF
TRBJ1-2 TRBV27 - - TGTGCCAGCAGTCTCCCCGGGGGATACTATGGCTACACCTTC CASSLPGGYYGYTF
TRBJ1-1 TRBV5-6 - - TGTGCCAGCAGCTTGTTTCGGGACAACTTAATGAACACTGAAGCTTTCTTT CASSLFRDNLMNTEAFF
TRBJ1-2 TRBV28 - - TGTGCCAGCACTTCAGACGGGAACTATGGCTACACCTTC CASTSDGNYGYTF
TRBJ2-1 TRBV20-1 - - TGCAGTGCTAGTAAGGGGACTTTTCGTACCGACAATGAGCAGTTCTTC CSASKGTFRTDNEQFF
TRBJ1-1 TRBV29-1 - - TGCAGCGTCCCGCGCCCAGGGATGGTGAGCACTGAAGCTTTCTTT CSVPRPGMVSTEAFF